This TCR beta chain was identified in a study of T-cell reconstitution after alpha-beta-depleted transplantation in children. The junction had 18 bases not matched to a gene; V was cut back by 8 bases and J by 7 bases. This CDR3 region has 17 residues. Study-wide results and limits: Expanded graft clones numbering several hundred reportedly gave rise to alpha-beta T cells about two months after transplant. Among T cells one year after transplant, newly produced cells accounted for most counts and diversity. Several patients had high TCRbeta diversity at day 60; it came from surviving recipient T cells and thymic progenitors.

This sample's TCRbeta library carried unique molecular identifier barcodes. TCRdb recomputed calls from the PCR reads with MiXCR, one row per CDR3 protein. Of some 840,000 distinct CDR3 sequences in the sample, about 15% are singletons; the top ten hold approximately 5%. A note on this clonotype: Its antigen is not identified.

The receptor was derived from a male patient younger than 18 who had a stem cell transplant for acute lymphoblastic leukemia, so the T cells may come from the graft donor. Sequenced here: PBMCs, mostly from graft donor cells, sampled 360 days after TCRalphabeta/CD19-depleted stem cell transplant. The rearrangement links TRBV23-1 to TRBJ2-1; TRBD1 aligns across 9 bases. TRBV23-1 is given ORF status, its function remaining uncertain. This CDR3 is CASGTGGRAQLANEQFF. The CDR3, as DNA: TGCGCCAGCGGCACAGGGGGCAGGGCCCAGCTGGCAAATGAGCAGTTCTTC.